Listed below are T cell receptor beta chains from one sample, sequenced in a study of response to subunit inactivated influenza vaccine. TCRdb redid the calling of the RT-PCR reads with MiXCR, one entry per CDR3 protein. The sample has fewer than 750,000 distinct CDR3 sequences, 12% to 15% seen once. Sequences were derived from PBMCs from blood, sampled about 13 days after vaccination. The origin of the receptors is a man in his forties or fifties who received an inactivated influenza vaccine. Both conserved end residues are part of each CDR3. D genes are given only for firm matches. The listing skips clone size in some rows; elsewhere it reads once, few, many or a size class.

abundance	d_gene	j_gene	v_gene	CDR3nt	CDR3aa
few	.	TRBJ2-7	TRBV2	TGTGCCAGCGGAGAAGATCCCTACGAGCAGTACTTC	CASGEDPYEQYF
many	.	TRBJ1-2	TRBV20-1	TGCAGTGCTAGACCGAGGCTCGGTGGCTACACCTTC	CSARPRLGGYTF
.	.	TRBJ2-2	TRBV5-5	TGTGCCAGTCGATTGCAGGGACTGGACACCGGGGAGCTGTTTTTT	CASRLQGLDTGELFF
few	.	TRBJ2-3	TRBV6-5	TGTGCCAGCAGTTACTCCGGAGGGGAGCTAGATACGCAGTATTTT	CASSYSGGELDTQYF
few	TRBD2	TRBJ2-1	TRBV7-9	TGTGCCAGCAGTTTGGGGACTAGAGGAAATAATGAGCAGTTCTTC	CASSLGTRGNNEQFF
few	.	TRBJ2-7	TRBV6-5	TGTGCCAGCAGTTCCTCCGTAATGGCGCGTCCCTACGAGCAGTACTTC	CASSSSVMARPYEQYF
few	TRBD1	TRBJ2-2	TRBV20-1	TGCAGTGTCGGAGACAGGGGTGGGGAGCTGTTTTTT	CSVGDRGGELFF
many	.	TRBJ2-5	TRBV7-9	TGTGCCAGCAGCTTTCCAGTGGAGACCCAGTACTTC	CASSFPVETQYF
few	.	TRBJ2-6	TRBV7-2	TGTGCCAGCAGCGCCCAGTTTCCCTCTGGGGCCAACGTCCTGACTTTC	CASSAQFPSGANVLTF
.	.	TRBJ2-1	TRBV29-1	TGCCACGCCTGGGGGCTCCTGGATGAGCAGTTCTTC	CHAWGLLDEQFF
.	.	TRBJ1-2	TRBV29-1	TGCAGCGCCTCTCGTGGGGGCAACTATGGCTACACCTTC	CSASRGGNYGYTF
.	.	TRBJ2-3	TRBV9	TGTGCCAGCAGCGTTAACAGAGCAGATACGCACTATTTT	CASSVNRADTHYF
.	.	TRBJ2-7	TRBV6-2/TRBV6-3	TGTGCCAGCAGGCCGGACGGATCCTACGAGCAGTACTTC	CASRPDGSYEQYF
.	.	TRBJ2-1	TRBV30	TGTGCCTGGAGTGTACGCCGACGGGAGCAAATAAAGCAGTTCTTC	CAWSVRRREQIKQFF
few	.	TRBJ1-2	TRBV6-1	TGTGCCAGCAGGAAAACGGACAGAACCTATGGCTACACCTTC	CASRKTDRTYGYTF
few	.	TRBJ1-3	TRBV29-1	TGCAGCGTCGGGGGTCCAGAAGGTTTTGGAAACACCATATATTTT	CSVGGPEGFGNTIYF
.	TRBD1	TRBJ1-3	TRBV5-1	TGCGCCAGCAGCTTGAGAACGGGACAGGGGGAGAGTGGAAACACCATATATTTT	CASSLRTGQGESGNTIYF
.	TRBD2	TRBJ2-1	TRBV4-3	TGCGCCAGCAGCCAAGATCGGACGGGGGGGCCCTACAATGAGCAGTTCTTC	CASSQDRTGGPYNEQFF
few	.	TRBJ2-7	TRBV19	TGTGCCAGTAGTCCCGACGGCTCCTACGAGCAGTACTTC	CASSPDGSYEQYF
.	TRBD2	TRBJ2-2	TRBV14	TGTGCCAGCAGCCAAGAACTTTGGCGGGGGGGTCAACAGGAGCTGTTTTTT	CASSQELWRGGQQELFF
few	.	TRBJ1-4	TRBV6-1	TGTGCCAGCAGTCGAAATTCTGGAACTAATGAAAAACTGTTTTTT	CASSRNSGTNEKLFF
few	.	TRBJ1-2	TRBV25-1	TGTGCCAGCAGTGGGGATGGCTACACCTTC	CASSGDGYTF
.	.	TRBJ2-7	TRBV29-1	TGCAGCGTTGCCCTCCGCTACGAGCAGTACTTC	CSVALRYEQYF
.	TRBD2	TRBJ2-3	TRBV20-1	TGCAGTGCTAAGGGACTAGCGGGAGCTACAGATACGCAGTATTTT	CSAKGLAGATDTQYF
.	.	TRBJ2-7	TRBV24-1	TGTGCCACCAGTCCCCCAAATTCCTATGAGCAGTACTTC	CATSPPNSYEQYF
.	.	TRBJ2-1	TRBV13	TGTGCCAGCGCAAGCAACAGTGCTTGGAATGAGCAGTTCTTC	CASASNSAWNEQFF
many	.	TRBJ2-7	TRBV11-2	TGTGCCAGCAGCTTAGTAAGCAGGGGCTCCTACGAGCAGTACTTC	CASSLVSRGSYEQYF
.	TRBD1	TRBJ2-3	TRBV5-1	TGCGCCAGCAGCGGGGGACAGGGTAATTCAGATACGCAGTATTTT	CASSGGQGNSDTQYF
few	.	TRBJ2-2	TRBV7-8	TGTGCCAGCAGCTTAGAACGTGTCAACACCGGGGAGCTGTTTTTT	CASSLERVNTGELFF
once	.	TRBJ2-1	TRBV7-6	TGTGCCAGCAGCTTAGCTGGACGTCAAGTTGAGCAGTTCTTC	CASSLAGRQVEQFF
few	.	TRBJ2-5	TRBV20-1	TGCAGTGCTAGGGGGCCCATAGGTTCCCAAGAGACCCAGTACTTC	CSARGPIGSQETQYF
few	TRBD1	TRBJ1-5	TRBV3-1	TGTGCCAGCAGCCCCGGACAGGGCTTACTAGCGAATCAGCCCCAGCATTTT	CASSPGQGLLANQPQHF
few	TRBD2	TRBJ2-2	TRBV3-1	TGTGCCAGCAGCCACACTAGCGGGCTTAGCTCCGGGGAGCTGTTTTTT	CASSHTSGLSSGELFF
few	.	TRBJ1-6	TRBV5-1	TGCGCCAGCAGCCCCGGCGGGCGAAATTCACCCCTCCACTTT	CASSPGGRNSPLHF
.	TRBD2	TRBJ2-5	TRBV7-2	TGTGCCAGCAGCGGTAGCGGGGGGCTCCAAGAGACCCAGTACTTC	CASSGSGGLQETQYF
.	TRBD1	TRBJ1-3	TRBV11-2	TGTGCCAGCAGCCCTAGGGGGACAGGTGCCAACTCTGGAAACACCATATATTTT	CASSPRGTGANSGNTIYF
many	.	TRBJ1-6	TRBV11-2	TGTGCCAGCAGCTTAGAGCCTATGTCGTATTCACCCCTCCACTTT	CASSLEPMSYSPLHF
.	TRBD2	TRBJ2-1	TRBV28	TGTGCCAGCAGATCCCATAGCGGGGGCGCACTAAAATTC	CASRSHSGGALKF
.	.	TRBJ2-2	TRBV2	TGTGCCAGCAGTGAAGGTAGCTACGGGGAGCTGTTTTTT	CASSEGSYGELFF
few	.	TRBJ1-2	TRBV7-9	TGTGCCAGCAGCCGGACCGAAGTAAGATATGGCTACACCTTC	CASSRTEVRYGYTF